This T cell receptor (beta chain) originates from a study of blood T cell repertoires in COVID-19. Study in general: Donors in the United States, Italy and Spain gave samples during acute or convalescent COVID-19. Sources were T cells, B-cell-depleted T cells, or PBMCs; the material itself was cDNA or gDNA.

The CDR3 spans 14 residues. Germline loops: CDR1 SGHRS, CDR2 YFSETQ. V gave up 4 bases and J gave up 10 bases; unmatched junction bases: 12. In the original workflow: Amplification of reference gene primers was used by the study to estimate nucleated cell counts. Profiling relied on immunoSEQ multiplex PCR, and the TCRdb table lists in-frame clones only, not all of them. D and trimming were read from the DNA, whereas the V and J calls and clone size are those reported in that table. The sample carries 44,000 or so clones, 65% to 85% recorded once. The chain recombines TRBV5-1 with TRBJ2-5, with 8 bases lining up with TRBD2. This TCR came from a man over 45 with active COVID-19. Sequencing input: peripheral blood. DNA of the CDR3: TGCGCCAGCAGCGTAAACCCGGGACTAGAAGACCAGTACTTC. This sequence encodes CASSVNPGLEDQYF.